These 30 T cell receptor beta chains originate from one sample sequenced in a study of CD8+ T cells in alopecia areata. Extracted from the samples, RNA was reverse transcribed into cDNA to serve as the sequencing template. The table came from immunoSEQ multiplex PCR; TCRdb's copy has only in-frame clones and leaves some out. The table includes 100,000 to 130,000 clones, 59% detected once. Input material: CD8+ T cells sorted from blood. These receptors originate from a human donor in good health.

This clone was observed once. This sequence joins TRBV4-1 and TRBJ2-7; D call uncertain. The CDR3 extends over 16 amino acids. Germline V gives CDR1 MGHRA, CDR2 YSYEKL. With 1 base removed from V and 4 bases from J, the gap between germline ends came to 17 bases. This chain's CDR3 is CASSQVGGVPTYEQYF. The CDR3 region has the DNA TGCGCCAGCAGCCAAGTCGGTGGGGTTCCCACTTACGAGCAGTACTTC.

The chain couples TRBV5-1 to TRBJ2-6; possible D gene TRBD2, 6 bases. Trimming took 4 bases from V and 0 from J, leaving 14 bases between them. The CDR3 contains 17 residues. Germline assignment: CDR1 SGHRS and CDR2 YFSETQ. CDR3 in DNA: TGCGCCAGCAGCGGACTTTGGGGGGTCTCTGGGGCCAACGTCCTGACTTTC. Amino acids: CASSGLWGVSGANVLTF. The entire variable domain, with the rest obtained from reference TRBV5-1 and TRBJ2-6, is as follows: KAGVTQTPRYLIKTRGQQVTLSCSPISGHRSVSWYQQTPGQGLQFLFEYFSETQRNKGNFPGRFSGRQFSNSRSEMNVSTLELGDSALYLCASSGLWGVSGANVLTFGAGSRLTVL.

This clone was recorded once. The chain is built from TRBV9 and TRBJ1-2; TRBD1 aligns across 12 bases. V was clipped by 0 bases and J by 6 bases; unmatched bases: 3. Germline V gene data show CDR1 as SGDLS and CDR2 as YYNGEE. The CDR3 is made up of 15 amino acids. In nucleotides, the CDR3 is TGTGCCAGCAGCGTAGAGGGACAGGGGGCGAATGGCTACACCTTC. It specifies CASSVEGQGANGYTF.

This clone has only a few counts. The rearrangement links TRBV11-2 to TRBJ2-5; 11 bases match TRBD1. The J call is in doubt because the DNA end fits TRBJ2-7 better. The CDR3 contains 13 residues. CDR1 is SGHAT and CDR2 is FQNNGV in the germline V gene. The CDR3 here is CASRGTGGYEQYF. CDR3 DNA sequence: TGTGCCAGCCGCGGGACAGGGGGCTACGAGCAGTACTTC.

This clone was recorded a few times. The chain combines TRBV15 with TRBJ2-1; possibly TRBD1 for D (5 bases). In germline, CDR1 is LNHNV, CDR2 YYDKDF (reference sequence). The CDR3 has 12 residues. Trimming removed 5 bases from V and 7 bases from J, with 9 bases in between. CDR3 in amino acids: CATSAGYNEQFF. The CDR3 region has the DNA TGTGCCACCAGCGCAGGGTATAATGAGCAGTTCTTC.

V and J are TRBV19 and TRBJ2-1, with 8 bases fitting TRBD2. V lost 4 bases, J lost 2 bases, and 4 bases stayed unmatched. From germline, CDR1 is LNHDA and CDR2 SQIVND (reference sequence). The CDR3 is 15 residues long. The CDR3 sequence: CASSRSGGTYNEQFF. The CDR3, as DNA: TGTGCCAGTAGTAGGAGCGGGGGTACCTACAATGAGCAGTTCTTC.

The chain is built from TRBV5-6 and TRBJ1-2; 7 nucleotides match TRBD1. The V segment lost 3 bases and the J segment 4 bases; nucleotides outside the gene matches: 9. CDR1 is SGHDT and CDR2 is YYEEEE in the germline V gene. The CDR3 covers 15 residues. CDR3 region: CASSSGPGQLYGYTF. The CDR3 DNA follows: TGTGCCAGCAGCTCAGGACCGGGACAGCTCTATGGCTACACCTTC.

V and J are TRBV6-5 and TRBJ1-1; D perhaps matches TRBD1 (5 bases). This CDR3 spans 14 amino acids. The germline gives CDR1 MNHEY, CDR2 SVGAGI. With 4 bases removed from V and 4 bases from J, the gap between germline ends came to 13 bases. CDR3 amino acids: CASSSLMGTTEAFF. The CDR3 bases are TGTGCCAGCAGTTCCTTAATGGGGACCACTGAAGCTTTCTTT.

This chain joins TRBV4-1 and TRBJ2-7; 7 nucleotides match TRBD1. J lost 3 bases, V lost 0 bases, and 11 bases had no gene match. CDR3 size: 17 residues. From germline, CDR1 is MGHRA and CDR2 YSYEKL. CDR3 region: CASSQDWTGTLIYEQYF. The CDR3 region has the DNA TGCGCCAGCAGCCAAGATTGGACAGGTACATTAATCTACGAGCAGTACTTC.

CDR3 loop: CSLREGVGYTF. The CDR3, as DNA: TGCAGCCTCCGGGAGGGGGTTGGCTACACCTTC. The chain employs TRBV29-1 and TRBJ1-2; a possible D gene is TRBD1 (6 bases). This CDR3 region has 11 residues. Trimming shortened V by 8 bases and J by 7 bases, and 14 bases separated the two germline ends. In germline, CDR1 is SQVTM, CDR2 ANQGSEA.

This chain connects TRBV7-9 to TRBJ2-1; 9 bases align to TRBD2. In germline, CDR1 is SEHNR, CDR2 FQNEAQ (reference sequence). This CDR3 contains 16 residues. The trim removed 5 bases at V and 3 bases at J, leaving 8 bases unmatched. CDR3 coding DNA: TGTGCCAGCAGCGCTACAGCGGGGGGCCGCTACAATGAGCAGTTCTTC. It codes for CASSATAGGRYNEQFF.

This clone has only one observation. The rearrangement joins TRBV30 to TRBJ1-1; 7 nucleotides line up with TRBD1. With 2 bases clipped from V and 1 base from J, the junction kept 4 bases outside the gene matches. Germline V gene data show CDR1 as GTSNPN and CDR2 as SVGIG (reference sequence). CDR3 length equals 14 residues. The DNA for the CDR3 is TGTGCCTGGAGTCCGGACAGGACGAACACTGAAGCTTTCTTT. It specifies CAWSPDRTNTEAFF. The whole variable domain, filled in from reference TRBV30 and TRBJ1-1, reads SQTIHQWPATLVQPVGSPLSLECTVEGTSNPNLYWYRQAAGRGLQLLFYSVGIGQISSEVPQNLSASRPQDRQFILSSKKLLLSDSGFYLCAWSPDRTNTEAFFGQGTRLTVV.

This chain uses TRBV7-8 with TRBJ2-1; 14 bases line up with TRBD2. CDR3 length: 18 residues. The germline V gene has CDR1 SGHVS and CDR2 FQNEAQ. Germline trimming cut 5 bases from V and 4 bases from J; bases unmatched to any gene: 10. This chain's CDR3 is CASSPGLAGGLLYNEQFF. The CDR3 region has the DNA TGTGCCAGCAGCCCAGGACTAGCGGGGGGCCTCCTATACAATGAGCAGTTCTTC.

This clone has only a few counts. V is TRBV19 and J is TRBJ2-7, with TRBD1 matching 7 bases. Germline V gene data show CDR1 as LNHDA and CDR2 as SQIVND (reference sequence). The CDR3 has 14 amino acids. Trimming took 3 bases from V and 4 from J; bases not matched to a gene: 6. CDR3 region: CASSIGPRGYEQYF. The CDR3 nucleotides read TGTGCCAGTAGTATTGGGCCCAGGGGGTACGAGCAGTACTTC.

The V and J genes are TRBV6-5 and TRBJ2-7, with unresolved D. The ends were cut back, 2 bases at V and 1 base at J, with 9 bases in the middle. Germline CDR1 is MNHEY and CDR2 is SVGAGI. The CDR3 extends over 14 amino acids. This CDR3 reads CASSYRASSYEQYF. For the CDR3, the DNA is TGTGCCAGCAGTTACAGGGCAAGTTCCTACGAGCAGTACTTC.

The CDR3 region is CASSKEASYEQYF. DNA for the CDR3: TGTGCCAGCAGCAAGGAAGCCTCCTACGAGCAGTACTTC. The gene calls are TRBV5-6 and TRBJ2-7; D call uncertain. The CDR3 is made up of 13 amino acids. Germline-derived CDR1 and CDR2 are SGHDT and YYEEEE. Deletions cut 4 bases from V and 0 bases from J, with 8 bases between.

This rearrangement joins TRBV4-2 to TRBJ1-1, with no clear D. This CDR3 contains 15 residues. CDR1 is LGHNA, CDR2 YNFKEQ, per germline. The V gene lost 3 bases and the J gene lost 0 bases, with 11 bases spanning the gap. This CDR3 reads CASSHESGLNTEAFF. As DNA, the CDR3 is TGTGCCAGCAGCCATGAGTCCGGATTGAACACTGAAGCTTTCTTT.

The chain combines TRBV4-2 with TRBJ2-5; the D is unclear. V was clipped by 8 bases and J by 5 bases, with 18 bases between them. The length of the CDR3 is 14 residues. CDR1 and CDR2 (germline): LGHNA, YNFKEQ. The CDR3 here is CASLWGGKRETQYF. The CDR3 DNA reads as TGTGCCAGCCTCTGGGGTGGTAAGAGGGAGACCCAGTACTTC.

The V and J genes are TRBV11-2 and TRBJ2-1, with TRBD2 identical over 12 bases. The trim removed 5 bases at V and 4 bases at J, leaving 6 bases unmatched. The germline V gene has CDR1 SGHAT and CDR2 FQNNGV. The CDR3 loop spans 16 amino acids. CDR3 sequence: CASSPLAGGPYNEQFF. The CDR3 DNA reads TGTGCCAGCAGCCCACTAGCGGGGGGCCCTTACAATGAGCAGTTCTTC. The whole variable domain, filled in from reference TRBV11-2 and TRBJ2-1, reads EAGVAQSPRYKIIEKRQSVAFWCNPISGHATLYWYQQILGQGPKLLIQFQNNGVVDDSQLPKDRFSAERLKGVDSTLKIQPAKLEDSAVYLCASSPLAGGPYNEQFFGPGTRLTVL.

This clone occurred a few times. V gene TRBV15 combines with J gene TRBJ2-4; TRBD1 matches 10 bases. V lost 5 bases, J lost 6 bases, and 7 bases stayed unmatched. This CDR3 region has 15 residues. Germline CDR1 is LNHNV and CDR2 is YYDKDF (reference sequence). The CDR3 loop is CATSGRDRGTNIQYF. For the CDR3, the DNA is TGTGCCACCAGCGGAAGGGACAGGGGCACAAACATTCAGTACTTC. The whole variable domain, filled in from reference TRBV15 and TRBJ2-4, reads DAMVIQNPRYQVTQFGKPVTLSCSQTLNHNVMYWYQQKSSQAPKLLFHYYDKDFNNEADTPDNFQSRRPNTSFCFLDIRSPGLGDTAMYLCATSGRDRGTNIQYFGAGTRLSVL.

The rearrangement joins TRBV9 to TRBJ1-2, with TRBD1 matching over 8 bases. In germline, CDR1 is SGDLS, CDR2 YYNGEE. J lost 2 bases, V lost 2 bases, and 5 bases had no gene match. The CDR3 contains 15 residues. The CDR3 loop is CASSVGTGWNYGYTF. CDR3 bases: TGTGCCAGCAGCGTCGGGACAGGATGGAACTATGGCTACACCTTC.

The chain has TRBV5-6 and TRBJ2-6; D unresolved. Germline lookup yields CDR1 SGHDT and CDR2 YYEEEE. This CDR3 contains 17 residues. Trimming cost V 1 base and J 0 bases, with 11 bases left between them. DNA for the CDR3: TGTGCCAGCAGCTTGTGGGCAACGAGCTCTGGGGCCAACGTCCTGACTTTC. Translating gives CASSLWATSSGANVLTF.

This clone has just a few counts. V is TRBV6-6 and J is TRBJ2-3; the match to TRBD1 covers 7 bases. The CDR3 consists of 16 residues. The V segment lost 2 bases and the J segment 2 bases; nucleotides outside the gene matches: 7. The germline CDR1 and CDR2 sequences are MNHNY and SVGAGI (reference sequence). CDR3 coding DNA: TGTGCCAGCAGTTACGTTGGGACAGCTAACACAGATACGCAGTATTTT. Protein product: CASSYVGTANTDTQYF.

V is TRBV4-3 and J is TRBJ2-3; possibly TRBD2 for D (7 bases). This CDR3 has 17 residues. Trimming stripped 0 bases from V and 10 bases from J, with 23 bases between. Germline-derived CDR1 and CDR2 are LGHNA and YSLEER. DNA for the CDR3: TGCGCCAGCAGCCAAGATCGAGGCGGGGGCCCCGGTATGGCGCAGTATTTT. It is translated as CASSQDRGGGPGMAQYF.

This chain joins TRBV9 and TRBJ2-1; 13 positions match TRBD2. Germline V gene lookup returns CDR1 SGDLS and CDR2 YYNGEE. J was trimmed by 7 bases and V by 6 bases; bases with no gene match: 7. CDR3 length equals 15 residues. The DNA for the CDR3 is TGTGCCAGCAACGCGACTAGCGGGGGGAGTAATGAGCAGTTCTTC. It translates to CASNATSGGSNEQFF.

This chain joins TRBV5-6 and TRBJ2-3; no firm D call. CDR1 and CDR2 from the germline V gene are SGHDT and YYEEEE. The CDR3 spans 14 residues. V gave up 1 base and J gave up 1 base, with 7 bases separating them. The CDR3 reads CASSLSSRTDTQYF. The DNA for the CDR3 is TGTGCCAGCAGCTTGTCCAGCCGCACAGATACGCAGTATTTT.

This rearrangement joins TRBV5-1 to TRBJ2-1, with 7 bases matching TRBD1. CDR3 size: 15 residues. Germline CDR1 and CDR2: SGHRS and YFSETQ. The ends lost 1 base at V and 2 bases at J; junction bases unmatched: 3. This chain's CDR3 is CASSLMQGAYNEQFF. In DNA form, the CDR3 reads TGCGCCAGCAGCTTGATGCAGGGGGCCTACAATGAGCAGTTCTTC. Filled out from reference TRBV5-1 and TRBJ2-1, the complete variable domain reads KAGVTQTPRYLIKTRGQQVTLSCSPISGHRSVSWYQQTPGQGLQFLFEYFSETQRNKGNFPGRFSGRQFSNSRSEMNVSTLELGDSALYLCASSLMQGAYNEQFFGPGTRLTVL.

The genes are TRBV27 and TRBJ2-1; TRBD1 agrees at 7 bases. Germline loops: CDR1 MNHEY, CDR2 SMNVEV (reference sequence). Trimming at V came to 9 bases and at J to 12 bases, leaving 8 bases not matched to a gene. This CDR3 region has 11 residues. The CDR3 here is CASEGAGVQFF. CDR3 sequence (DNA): TGTGCCAGTGAGGGGGCAGGGGTGCAGTTCTTC.

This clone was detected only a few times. As DNA, the CDR3 is TGCGCCAGCAGTCAATCGACGGGCAGCTCCGGCTACGAGCAGTACTTC. Residues: CASSQSTGSSGYEQYF. The J gene is TRBJ2-7, the V gene TRBV23-1; D is unresolved. TRBV23-1 falls under the ORF class, with uncertain function. V lost 0 bases, J lost 3 bases, and 15 bases lay in between. This CDR3 is built from 16 residues.

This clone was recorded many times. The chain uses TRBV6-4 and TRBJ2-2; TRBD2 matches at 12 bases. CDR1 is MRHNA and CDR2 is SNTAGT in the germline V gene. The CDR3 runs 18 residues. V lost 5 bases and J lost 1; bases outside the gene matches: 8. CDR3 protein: CASSPSTSGGENTGELFF. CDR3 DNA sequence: TGTGCCAGCAGTCCTTCGACTAGCGGGGGAGAGAACACCGGGGAGCTGTTTTTT.